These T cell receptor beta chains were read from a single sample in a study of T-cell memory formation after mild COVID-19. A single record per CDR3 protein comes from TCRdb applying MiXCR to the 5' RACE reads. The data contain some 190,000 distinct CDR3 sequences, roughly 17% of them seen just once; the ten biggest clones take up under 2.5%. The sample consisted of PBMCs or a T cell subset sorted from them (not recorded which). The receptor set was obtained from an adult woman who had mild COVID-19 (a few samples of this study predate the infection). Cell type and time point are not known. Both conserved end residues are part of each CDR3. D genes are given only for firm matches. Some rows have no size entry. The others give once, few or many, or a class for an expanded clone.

CDR3: CSVRQGTIQETQYF
DNA: TGCAGCGTTCGACAGGGGACGATTCAAGAGACCCAGTACTTC
size: .
V: TRBV29-1
J: TRBJ2-5
D: TRBD1

CDR3: CASSHSGRRDTQYF
DNA: TGTGCCAGCAGCCACAGCGGGAGACGGGATACGCAGTATTTT
size: few
V: TRBV3-1
J: TRBJ2-3
D: TRBD2

CDR3: CAIRVGLADNEQFF
DNA: TGTGCCATCAGGGTAGGACTAGCGGACAATGAGCAGTTCTTC
size: .
V: TRBV10-3
J: TRBJ2-1
D: TRBD2

CDR3: CSAYGETAGTYEQYF
DNA: TGCAGTGCCTACGGGGAGACCGCCGGAACCTACGAGCAGTACTTC
size: few
V: TRBV20-1
J: TRBJ2-7
D: .

CDR3: CASSPTGMGFEQYF
DNA: TGTGCCAGCAGCCCAACAGGAATGGGGTTCGAGCAGTACTTC
size: many
V: TRBV5-5
J: TRBJ2-7
D: .

CDR3: CASSRAGELFF
DNA: TGCGCCAGCAGCCGGGCCGGGGAGCTGTTTTTT
size: few
V: TRBV4-3
J: TRBJ2-2
D: .

CDR3: CASSQDGAGGLGYTF
DNA: TGCGCCAGCAGCCAAGATGGGGCAGGGGGTCTGGGCTACACCTTC
size: .
V: TRBV4-1
J: TRBJ1-2
D: TRBD1

CDR3: CASQQGAQGEQFF
DNA: TGTGCCAGCCAGCAGGGGGCGCAGGGTGAGCAGTTCTTC
size: .
V: TRBV12-3/TRBV12-4
J: TRBJ2-1
D: TRBD1

CDR3: CASSLIHSGRGANVLTF
DNA: TGTGCCAGCAGCTTAATACATTCTGGGCGTGGGGCCAACGTCCTGACTTTC
size: .
V: TRBV7-2
J: TRBJ2-6
D: .

CDR3: CSASPGGRGTYEQYF
DNA: TGCAGTGCTAGTCCAGGCGGGCGGGGTACCTACGAGCAGTACTTC
size: .
V: TRBV20-1
J: TRBJ2-7
D: .

CDR3: CSARGPGPGGTDTQYF
DNA: TGCAGTGCTAGAGGTCCCGGACCTGGCGGCACAGATACGCAGTATTTT
size: .
V: TRBV20-1
J: TRBJ2-3
D: .

CDR3: CASSTRGLNNSPLHF
DNA: TGTGCCAGCAGTACTAGGGGGTTGAATAATTCACCCCTCCACTTT
size: .
V: TRBV7-9
J: TRBJ1-6
D: .

CDR3: CASSQTGDSGNTIYF
DNA: TGTGCCAGCAGCCAGACAGGGGACTCTGGAAACACCATATATTTT
size: few
V: TRBV7-2
J: TRBJ1-3
D: TRBD1

CDR3: CATSEPTGPDTQYF
DNA: TGTGCCACCAGTGAACCGACAGGGCCAGATACGCAGTATTTT
size: .
V: TRBV24-1
J: TRBJ2-3
D: TRBD1

CDR3: CASSGDYFGTSGRYGYNEQFF
DNA: TGTGCCAGCAGCGGGGATTACTTCGGGACTAGCGGGAGATATGGATACAATGAGCAGTTCTTC
size: few
V: TRBV9
J: TRBJ2-1
D: TRBD2

CDR3: CASSEGPDLSYNEQFF
DNA: TGTGCCAGCAGCGAAGGGCCGGACCTCTCCTACAATGAGCAGTTCTTC
size: few
V: TRBV7-3
J: TRBJ2-1
D: .

CDR3: CASSQAPQVNTEAFF
DNA: TGCGCCAGCAGCCAAGCCCCCCAGGTTAACACTGAAGCTTTCTTT
size: few
V: TRBV4-1
J: TRBJ1-1
D: .

CDR3: CSVATGGFRGNTIYF
DNA: TGCAGCGTTGCTACAGGGGGATTTAGGGGAAACACCATATATTTT
size: .
V: TRBV29-1
J: TRBJ1-3
D: TRBD1

CDR3: CASSFSGRNIQYF
DNA: TGTGCCAGCAGTTTTTCCGGGAGAAACATTCAGTACTTC
size: .
V: TRBV12-3/TRBV12-4
J: TRBJ2-4
D: .

CDR3: CASSDWGILGNTIYF
DNA: TGCGCCAGCAGTGACTGGGGGATCCTAGGAAACACCATATATTTT
size: many
V: TRBV10-2
J: TRBJ1-3
D: .

CDR3: CASSPRGHITDTQYF
DNA: TGCGCCAGCAGCCCCCGGGGACACATCACAGATACGCAGTATTTT
size: few
V: TRBV4-3
J: TRBJ2-3
D: .

CDR3: CAISGGKETQYF
DNA: TGTGCCATCAGTGGCGGGAAGGAGACCCAGTACTTC
size: many
V: TRBV10-3
J: TRBJ2-5
D: .

CDR3: CASSQTPRTGPYTF
DNA: TGTGCCAGCAGCCAGACCCCGAGGACAGGGCCCTACACCTTC
size: .
V: TRBV14
J: TRBJ1-2
D: TRBD1

CDR3: CASSEAWREREQYF
DNA: TGTGCCAGCAGTGAAGCGTGGCGGGAGAGGGAGCAGTACTTC
size: .
V: TRBV6-1
J: TRBJ2-7
D: TRBD2

CDR3: CASSLLDTSYEQYF
DNA: TGTGCCAGCAGCCTATTGGACACCTCCTACGAGCAGTACTTC
size: few
V: TRBV4-2
J: TRBJ2-7
D: .

CDR3: CASRRTGASPDTQYF
DNA: TGTGCCAGCAGGCGTACAGGGGCCTCCCCAGATACGCAGTATTTT
size: few
V: TRBV6-2/TRBV6-3
J: TRBJ2-3
D: TRBD1

CDR3: CAISERGLGYTF
DNA: TGTGCCATCAGTGAGAGGGGCTTGGGCTACACCTTC
size: .
V: TRBV10-3
J: TRBJ1-2
D: .

CDR3: CASSLGDGGANYGYTF
DNA: TGTGCCAGCAGCTTGGGGGACGGAGGAGCTAACTATGGCTACACCTTC
size: few
V: TRBV5-6
J: TRBJ1-2
D: .